What follows is one TCR beta chain and its context. CDR1 and CDR2 from the germline V gene are MNHNY and SVGAGI (reference sequence). V dropped 5 bases and J dropped 18 bases, with 14 bases sitting between them. The CDR3 runs to 11 residues. The entry originates in a study of OX40 agonist ivuxolimab in advanced cancers. Only in-frame clones appear in the TCRdb table, and some are missing; sequencing was by immunoSEQ multiplex PCR. The sample includes about 28,000 clones, 70% to 90% seen only once; the top ten take 25% to 30%. Systemic immunosuppression or autoimmune disease history was grounds to exclude patients.

This clonotype originated in an adult with an advanced solid tumor such as melanoma, head and neck, liver or kidney cancer. The sequencing here drew on CD4+ or CD8+ T cells sorted from blood, taken in a trial of the OX40 agonist ivuxolimab. The chain uses TRBV6-6 and TRBJ1-6; a possible D gene is TRBD1 (6 bases). The chain's CDR3 is CASSTGGHNHF. As DNA, the CDR3 is TGTGCCAGCAGTACGGGGGGACACAACCACTTT.